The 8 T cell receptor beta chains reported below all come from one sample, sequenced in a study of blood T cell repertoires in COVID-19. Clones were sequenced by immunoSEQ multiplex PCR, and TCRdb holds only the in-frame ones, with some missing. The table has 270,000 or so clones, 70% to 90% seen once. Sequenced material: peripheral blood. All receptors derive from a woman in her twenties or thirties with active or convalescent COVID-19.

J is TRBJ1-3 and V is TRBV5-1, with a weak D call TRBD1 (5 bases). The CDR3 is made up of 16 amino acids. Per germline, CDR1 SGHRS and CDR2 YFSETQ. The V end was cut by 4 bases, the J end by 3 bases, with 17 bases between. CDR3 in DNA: TGCGCCAGCAGCGCTGACGGGCAGGGCGGTGGAAACACCATATATTTT. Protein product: CASSADGQGGGNTIYF. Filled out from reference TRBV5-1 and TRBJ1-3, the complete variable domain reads KAGVTQTPRYLIKTRGQQVTLSCSPISGHRSVSWYQQTPGQGLQFLFEYFSETQRNKGNFPGRFSGRQFSNSRSEMNVSTLELGDSALYLCASSADGQGGGNTIYFGEGSWLTVV.

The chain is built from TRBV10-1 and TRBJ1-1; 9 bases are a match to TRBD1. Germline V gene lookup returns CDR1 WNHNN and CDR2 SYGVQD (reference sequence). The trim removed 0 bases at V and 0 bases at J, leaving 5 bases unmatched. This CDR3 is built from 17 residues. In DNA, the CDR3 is TGCGCCAGCAGTGAGTCGAGGACAGGGGCGGTGAACACTGAAGCTTTCTTT. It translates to CASSESRTGAVNTEAFF.

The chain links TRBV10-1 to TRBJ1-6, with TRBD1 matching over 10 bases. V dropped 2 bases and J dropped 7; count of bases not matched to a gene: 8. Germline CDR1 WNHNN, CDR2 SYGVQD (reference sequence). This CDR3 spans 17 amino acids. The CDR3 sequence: CASSEHLAGQGNSPLHF. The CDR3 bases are TGCGCCAGCAGTGAGCACCTAGCGGGACAGGGGAATTCACCCCTCCACTTT.

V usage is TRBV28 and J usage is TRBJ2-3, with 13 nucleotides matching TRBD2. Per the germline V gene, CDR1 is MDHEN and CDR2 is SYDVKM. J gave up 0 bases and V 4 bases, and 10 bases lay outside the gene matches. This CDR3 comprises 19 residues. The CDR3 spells CASSSSGLAGLTSTDTQYF. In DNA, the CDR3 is TGTGCCAGCAGTTCCTCGGGACTAGCGGGGTTGACTAGCACAGATACGCAGTATTTT.

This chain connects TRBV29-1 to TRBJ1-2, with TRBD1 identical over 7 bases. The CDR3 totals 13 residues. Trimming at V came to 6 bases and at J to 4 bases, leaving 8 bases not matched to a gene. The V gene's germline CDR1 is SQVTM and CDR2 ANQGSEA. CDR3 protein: CSVGGNRGYGYTF. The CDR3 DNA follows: TGCAGCGTCGGAGGGAACAGGGGCTATGGCTACACCTTC.

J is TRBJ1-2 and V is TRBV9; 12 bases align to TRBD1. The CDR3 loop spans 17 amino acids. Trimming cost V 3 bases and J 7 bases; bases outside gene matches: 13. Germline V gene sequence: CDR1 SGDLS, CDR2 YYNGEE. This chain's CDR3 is CASSEAPSGTGGFGYTF. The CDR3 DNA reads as TGTGCCAGCAGCGAAGCCCCTTCCGGGACAGGGGGCTTTGGCTACACCTTC.

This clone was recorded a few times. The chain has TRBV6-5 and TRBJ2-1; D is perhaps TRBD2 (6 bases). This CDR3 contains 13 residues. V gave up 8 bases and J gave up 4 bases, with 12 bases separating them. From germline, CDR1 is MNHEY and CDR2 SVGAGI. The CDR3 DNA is TGTGCCAGCGGGCGCGGGGAGTACAATGAGCAGTTCTTC. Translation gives CASGRGEYNEQFF.

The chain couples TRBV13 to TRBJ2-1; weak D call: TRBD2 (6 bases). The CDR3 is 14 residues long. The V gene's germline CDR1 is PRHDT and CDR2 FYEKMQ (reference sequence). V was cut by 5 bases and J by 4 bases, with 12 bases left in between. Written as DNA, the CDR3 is TGTGCCAGCAGCCCACGGGACTTTTACAATGAGCAGTTCTTC. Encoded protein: CASSPRDFYNEQFF. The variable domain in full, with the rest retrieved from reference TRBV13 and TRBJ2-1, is AAGVIQSPRHLIKEKRETATLKCYPIPRHDTVYWYQQGPGQDPQFLISFYEKMQSDKGSIPDRFSAQQFSDYHSELNMSSLELGDSALYFCASSPRDFYNEQFFGPGTRLTVL.